This T cell receptor (beta chain) was observed in a study of PD-L1 blockade in urothelial cancer. Across the study: Male sex and bladder-origin urothelial cancer characterized about 85% of the 29 patients. Analyzed time points were 3 weeks (second dose) and 6 weeks after therapy began.

Indicated time point: pretreatment peripheral blood. Patients' urothelial carcinoma was locally advanced or metastatic. CDR3 length: 16 residues. The trim removed 0 bases at V and 5 bases at J, leaving 9 bases unmatched. Germline lookup yields CDR1 MNHEY and CDR2 SVGAGI. Using immunoSEQ multiplex PCR, the repertoire was profiled, and TCRdb retains in-frame clones only, with some absent. Among 70,000 to 100,000 clones, less than 90% were seen once, and the ten largest hold roughly 2%. V is TRBV6-5 and J is TRBJ2-7; 8 nucleotides agree with TRBD1. The receptor comes from a man in his sixties with urothelial cancer. The source material was PBMCs, sampled around atezolizumab (anti-PD-L1) treatment. The CDR3 reads CASSYSIRRGPNEQYF. The CDR3, as DNA: TGTGCCAGCAGTTACTCGATCCGCAGGGGGCCTAACGAGCAGTACTTC.